This section outlines one T cell receptor (beta chain) sequence together with its context. No cognate antigen has been identified for it. No much larger clone is present one base from it, and per-base qualities are unavailable. V is shortened by 1 base, J by 7 bases, and the region joining them spans 11 bases. CDR1 is given as SGHNT and CDR2 as YYREEE, both from the germline V gene (reference sequence). The CDR3 has 14 amino acids, counting the end cysteine and phenylalanine. Here the CDR3 DNA is all that survives: 42 bases in frame from base 1. Separate from the approximately 670-subject first cohort, the validation cohort of 90 to 150 subjects was the group to which the donors belonged. The sample is drawn from a study of cytomegalovirus exposure and HLA in healthy donors (dated by TCRdb to 2015 to 2018). Regarding the complete study: A later analysis indicated that the 120 or so validation repertoires were generated on the platform also employed for the 650 to 850 repertoires of the first cohort. The study was designed to test whether signatures of past pathogen exposure could be identified by cataloging public T cell receptors. Along with the roughly 700-subject first cohort, a separate validation cohort of 120 different subjects was used. High-throughput TCR immunosequencing, statistical association of individual TCRs with disease status, and machine learning were combined to predict cytomegalovirus infection status. General conclusions and limits of the study: In vitro tests confirmed that a few of the cytomegalovirus-associated TCR beta chains recognize cytomegalovirus antigens. A later analysis lacked HLA typing for the validation cohort, so it scored co-occurrence in that cohort across all 120 repertoires. In a later analysis, TCRs clustered in the first cohort were found to also tend to co-occur in the roughly 120 validation repertoires, with about 94% of cluster scores above 0. In both the original and validation cohorts, the classifier was reported to diagnose cytomegalovirus status with high specificity and sensitivity. While some public TCRs were present in many individuals, most TCR sequences turned up only very rarely across donors. The authors suggested that the approach could potentially be generalized to other disease states and immunological phenotypes. The study listed 150 to 200 TCR beta chains as associated with cytomegalovirus.

The library was produced with the immunoSEQ multiplex PCR assay. The original methods were these. A statistical classification framework was built to diagnose cytomegalovirus status from the catalog of TCR beta chain sequences. The table was pulled from immuneACCESS by TCRdb, which kept in-frame rearrangements only. Such tables lose some clones; where checked, under half of the loss comes from unresolved V genes, and the rest has no known cause. V and J calls plus clone size are reproduced from that table; the DNA served to infer D and trimming. The sample table holds 110,000 or so clones, of which more than 70% were seen once. The ten largest clonotypes hold approximately 2% of the sample.

The chain couples TRBV5-4 to TRBJ1-4, with no reliable assignment of the D segment. The specimen was PBMCs. The clonotype was recovered from a woman in her 30s in good health and CMV-seronegative. The nucleotide sequence reads as follows: TGTGCCAGCAGCTTGACGGGGAGCGGTGAAAAACTGTTTTTT. Its amino acids are CASSLTGSGEKLFF.